This is a list of T cell receptor beta chains from one sample in a study of OX40 agonist ivuxolimab in advanced cancers. Produced via immunoSEQ multiplex PCR; TCRdb's table is partial and in-frame only. The repertoire includes under 20,000 clones, 70% to 90% of them detected once, and 0.6% to 0.7% sits in the top ten. This material consisted of CD4+ or CD8+ T cells sorted from blood, taken in a trial of the OX40 agonist ivuxolimab. These receptors were collected from an adult with an advanced solid tumor such as melanoma, head and neck, liver or kidney cancer. Each CDR3 is given with its conserved first and last residue. The D gene is left open where the match is weak. Not every row has a clone size; where given, it reads once, few, many or a size class.

CDR3nt,CDR3aa,abundance,j_gene,v_gene,d_gene
TGTGCCTGGACCAGACAACAAGCTGAAAAACTGTTTTTT,CAWTRQQAEKLFF,.,TRBJ1-4,TRBV30,.
TGTGCCAGCACCTCCGGTGCGACGTACGATACGCAGTATTTT,CASTSGATYDTQYF,.,TRBJ2-3,TRBV7-9,.
TGTGCCAGCAGCAAGGACAGGATTCTAAAAATATCCTACGAGCAGTACTTC,CASSKDRILKISYEQYF,.,TRBJ2-7,TRBV7-3,TRBD1
TGTGCCACCCCGGGACACAAGAACACCGGGGAGCTGTTTTTT,CATPGHKNTGELFF,once,TRBJ2-2,TRBV14,.
TGTGCCAGTAGGAGTTCCTACAATGAGCAGTTCTTC,CASRSSYNEQFF,.,TRBJ2-1,TRBV19,.
TGTGCCAGCAGCTTATCCCGAACAGATACGCAGTATTTT,CASSLSRTDTQYF,.,TRBJ2-3,TRBV11-2,.
TGCAGCGTAGCGATGCCCCAAGGATATGGTTTCTTT,CSVAMPQGYGFF,.,TRBJ1-1,TRBV29-1,.
TGCGCCAGCAGCCTACAGCTAGCGCGTCGAATCACAGATACGCAGTATTTT,CASSLQLARRITDTQYF,.,TRBJ2-3,TRBV5-1,.
TGTGCCAGCAGTGAAAGAGCCAGGGGTGAAAAACTGTTTTTT,CASSERARGEKLFF,.,TRBJ1-4,TRBV2,.
TGTGCCTGGAGTCGGGACCGCATAAGAACTAGCAATCAGCCCCAGCATTTT,CAWSRDRIRTSNQPQHF,.,TRBJ1-5,TRBV30,.
TGCGCCAGCAGCTCGAACCGGGACAGGAGGAAAGGGACTGAAGCTTTCTTT,CASSSNRDRRKGTEAFF,.,TRBJ1-1,TRBV5-1,TRBD1
TGTGCCAGCACTAGAATGAAATCTGGGGCCAACGTCCTGACTTTC,CASTRMKSGANVLTF,.,TRBJ2-6,TRBV2,.
TGTGCCAGCACCGCCTCACGTATCAATACAGATACGCAGTATTTT,CASTASRINTDTQYF,.,TRBJ2-3,TRBV7-9,.
TGTGCTAGTGCTCCGGCCGGGACAGGGGGGTTTCGGTACTTC,CASAPAGTGGFRYF,.,TRBJ2-7,TRBV12-5,TRBD1
TGTGCCATCAGTGAAAAGCGGGGTTCTAGCACAGATACGCAGTATTTT,CAISEKRGSSTDTQYF,.,TRBJ2-3,TRBV10-3,TRBD2
TGTGCCAGCAGCCTGGACCCCTCCTCCTACGAGCAGTACTTC,CASSLDPSSYEQYF,.,TRBJ2-7,TRBV7-2,.
TGTGCCAGCTCCGGACAGGGGGCGGGAGAGACCCAGTACTTC,CASSGQGAGETQYF,once,TRBJ2-5,TRBV18,TRBD1
TGTGCCAGCAGCGACAGATTAAGGAGTGAAGCTTTCTTT,CASSDRLRSEAFF,.,TRBJ1-1,TRBV6-5,.
TGTGCCAGCAGTCTCAGACCTAGCAATCAGCCCCAGCATTTT,CASSLRPSNQPQHF,.,TRBJ1-5,TRBV27,.
TGTGCTAGTGGTTTGGTCACAGATACGCAGTATTTT,CASGLVTDTQYF,once,TRBJ2-3,TRBV12-5,.
TGTGCCAGCAAAATCTGGGTCGGACGGGACAATCAGCCCCAGCATTTT,CASKIWVGRDNQPQHF,.,TRBJ1-5,TRBV14,.
TGCGCCAGCAGGAGCCAGGGTGATTCCTACAATGAGCAGTTCTTC,CASRSQGDSYNEQFF,.,TRBJ2-1,TRBV5-1,.
TGTGCCAGCAGTGACTTCTTCATTAGCGGGGGCAGTCGATCCGGGGAGCTGTTTTTT,CASSDFFISGGSRSGELFF,.,TRBJ2-2,TRBV6-1,TRBD2
TGTGCCATCAGTGAGTCAGGGGGCACTGAAGCTTTCTTT,CAISESGGTEAFF,.,TRBJ1-1,TRBV10-3,.
TGTGCCACTCGGGACAGGGGGCAGTGGGAGCTGTTTTTT,CATRDRGQWELFF,.,TRBJ2-2,TRBV19,TRBD1
TGTGCCAGCAGCATAAGGGGGAATCAGCCCCAGCATTTT,CASSIRGNQPQHF,.,TRBJ1-5,TRBV7-2,.
TGCAGCGTGGGGGGTGGCGAAGGGAAACTGTTTTTT,CSVGGGEGKLFF,.,TRBJ1-4,TRBV29-1,.
TGTGCCAGCAGTTACTCATCTGAAGGTGAGCAGTTCTTC,CASSYSSEGEQFF,.,TRBJ2-1,TRBV6-6,.
TGCGCCAGCAGCACGTCTAGCGGGAGAGTTGCGGATACGCAGTATTTT,CASSTSSGRVADTQYF,.,TRBJ2-3,TRBV5-1,TRBD2
TGTGCCAGCAGTGAGAGGGGGCTTGAAAAACTGTTTTTT,CASSERGLEKLFF,.,TRBJ1-4,TRBV27,TRBD1
TGCGTCAGCAGCCAGCCCACGGGGAACACTGAAGCTTTCTTT,CVSSQPTGNTEAFF,.,TRBJ1-1,TRBV4-3,.
TGTGCCAGCAGAGAGAGATGGGGGAGCTATGAGCAGTTCTTC,CASRERWGSYEQFF,.,TRBJ2-1,TRBV7-2,.
TGTGCCAGCACCGCATATACTAATGAAAAACTGTTTTTT,CASTAYTNEKLFF,.,TRBJ1-4,TRBV6-1,.
TGCGCCAGCAGCCCCTTGACAGGGGTTGAAGCTTTCTTT,CASSPLTGVEAFF,.,TRBJ1-1,TRBV4-1,TRBD1
TGCGCCAGCAGTGAAAGGGACATAACCTACGAGCAGTACTTC,CASSERDITYEQYF,.,TRBJ2-7,TRBV10-2,.
TGTGCCACCAGCAGTGGTAGCGGGGGGGCAGATACGCAGTATTTT,CATSSGSGGADTQYF,.,TRBJ2-3,TRBV15,TRBD2
TGTGCCAGCAGCGCGAGCGGGAGGAGCGGGGAGCTGTTTTTT,CASSASGRSGELFF,.,TRBJ2-2,TRBV7-9,TRBD2
TGTGCCAGCGGGGCGAGCTCCTACAATGAGCAGTTCTTC,CASGASSYNEQFF,.,TRBJ2-1,TRBV5-5,.
TGTGCCAGCAGCTTGACGGGAGGGCGCCCCACAGATACGCAGTATTTT,CASSLTGGRPTDTQYF,few,TRBJ2-3,TRBV7-9,TRBD2